The 13 T cell receptor beta chains presented below share a single source sample, sequenced in a study of T cell changes during pregnancy in multiple sclerosis (dated by TCRdb to about 2019). Library preparation employed the immunoSEQ multiplex PCR assay. TCRdb limited this immuneACCESS table to in-frame rearrangements with V and J called. A share of clones is missing; checked studies link under half to unresolved V genes, and the rest is unexplained. This sample comprises 40,000 to 55,000 clones, 85% to 95% of them detected only once. Together, the top ten hold approximately 0.68% of the sample. Specimen: CD4+ T cells from peripheral blood mononuclear cells, collected in the third trimester of pregnancy. All receptors derive from a female donor with multiple sclerosis, enrolled in a pregnancy study.

The chain is built from TRBV2 and TRBJ1-5; D gene ambiguous. The CDR3 runs 13 residues. Germline CDR1 SNHLY, CDR2 FYNNEI. Trimming cost V 7 bases and J 0 bases, with 7 bases left between them. In nucleotides, the CDR3 is TGTGCCAGCAAACAAAGTAGCAATCAGCCCCAGCATTTT. It specifies CASKQSSNQPQHF.

This chain joins TRBV9 and TRBJ2-5; 12 bases map to TRBD2. The J segment lost 5 bases and the V segment lost 3 bases, leaving 8 bases of the junction unmatched. CDR3 length: 16 amino acids. From germline, CDR1 is SGDLS and CDR2 YYNGEE. CDR3 nucleotide sequence: TGTGCCAGCAGCGAGGCTAGCGGGGGGGCGTGGGAGACCCAGTACTTC. Translating it yields CASSEASGGAWETQYF. The full variable domain, rest sourced from reference TRBV9 and TRBJ2-5, is DSGVTQTPKHLITATGQRVTLRCSPRSGDLSVYWYQQSLDQGLQFLIQYYNGEERAKGNILERFSAQQFPDLHSELNLSSLELGDSALYFCASSEASGGAWETQYFGPGTRLLVL.

A single count supports this clone. The chain joins TRBV7-2 to TRBJ2-5; the match to TRBD2 covers 7 bases. This CDR3 spans 14 amino acids. The V gene's germline CDR1 is SGHTA and CDR2 FQGNSA. The junction had 6 bases not matched to a gene; V was cut back by 3 bases and J by 5 bases. The CDR3 loop reads CASSFGGFGETQYF. The DNA of the CDR3 is TGTGCCAGCAGCTTCGGGGGGTTCGGGGAGACCCAGTACTTC.

The chain recombines TRBV25-1 with TRBJ2-3, with D unresolved. V lost 10 bases and J lost 2, with 16 bases in between. Germline CDR1 and CDR2: MGHDK and SYGVNS. This CDR3 comprises 14 residues. CDR3 sequence reads: CATQTPLSTDTQYF. CDR3 DNA sequence: TGTGCCACCCAGACACCACTGTCCACAGATACGCAGTATTTT. Combining the CDR3 with reference TRBV25-1 and TRBJ2-3 gives the whole variable domain EADIYQTPRYLVIGTGKKITLECSQTMGHDKMYWYQQDPGMELHLIHYSYGVNSTEKGDLSSESTVSRIRTEHFPLTLESARPSHTSQYLCATQTPLSTDTQYFGPGTRLTVL.

The V call is TRBV14, the J call TRBJ2-3, with D perhaps TRBD2 (5 bases). The V gene's germline CDR1 is SGHDN and CDR2 FVKESK. Between the trimmed V and J ends, which lost 4 bases and 6 bases, there was a span of 14 bases. CDR3 length equals 14 residues. CDR3 amino acids: CASSLIQPSDTQYF. The CDR3 DNA sequence: TGTGCCAGCAGCCTGATCCAGCCTAGCGATACGCAGTATTTT.

The V and J genes are TRBV7-3 and TRBJ1-1; 9 bases fit TRBD1. The germline V gene encodes CDR1 SGHTA and CDR2 FQGTGA. The trim removed 1 base at V and 5 bases at J, leaving 11 bases unmatched. The CDR3 has 17 residues. In nucleotides, the CDR3 is TGTGCCAGCAGCTTAATTCCCGTCGACAGGGGGGGGACTGAAGCTTTCTTT. The encoded protein is CASSLIPVDRGGTEAFF.

This chain connects TRBV6-4 to TRBJ2-2; 7 positions match TRBD2. Germline trimming cut 2 bases from V and 5 bases from J; bases unmatched to any gene: 2. CDR1 and CDR2 from the germline V gene are MRHNA and SNTAGT. This CDR3 spans 14 amino acids. In nucleotides, the CDR3 is TGTGCCAGCAGTGACCAGGGAGGGACCGGGGAGCTGTTTTTT. Translating it yields CASSDQGGTGELFF.

The CDR3 loop reads CASRATVNYGYTF. The CDR3 bases are TGTGCCAGCAGAGCGACAGTTAACTATGGCTACACCTTC. V gene TRBV21-1 combines with J gene TRBJ1-2; the listed D gene, TRBD1, was not tested against the DNA. TRBV21-1 is deemed a pseudogene. The CDR3 length is 13 residues.

The chain joins TRBV6-1 to TRBJ1-5, with D unclear. Trimming removed 7 bases from V and 4 bases from J, with 5 bases in between. The CDR3 has 11 amino acids. Looked up from germline, CDR1 is MNHNS and CDR2 is SASEGT. The CDR3 DNA reads TGTGCCAGCAACCAGAATCAGCCCCAGCATTTT. This codes for CASNQNQPQHF.

This CDR3 reads CASSQDLAARVYEQYF. In DNA, the CDR3 is TGCGCCAGCAGCCAAGATTTAGCGGCCCGTGTCTACGAGCAGTACTTC. The rearrangement uses TRBV4-3 and TRBJ2-7; TRBD2 is a possible D gene (6 bases). V was trimmed by 0 bases and J by 3 bases, leaving 15 bases between them. Germline V gene lookup returns CDR1 LGHNA and CDR2 YSLEER. CDR3 length: 16 amino acids.

The genes are TRBV7-6 and TRBJ2-6, with D possibly being TRBD1 (6 bases). Germline assignment: CDR1 SGHVS and CDR2 FNYEAQ. V lost 8 bases, J lost 0 bases, and 8 bases lay in between. This CDR3 has 14 amino acids. The CDR3 DNA is TGTGCCAGCGGGGGCGTCTCTGGGGCCAACGTCCTGACTTTC. Its protein is CASGGVSGANVLTF.

The V gene is TRBV2, the J gene TRBJ1-1; unclear D gene. This CDR3 spans 15 amino acids. Germline-derived CDR1 and CDR2 are SNHLY and FYNNEI. V was trimmed by 4 bases and J by 0 bases, leaving 12 bases between them. CDR3 sequence reads: CASSAAGWVNTEAFF. The CDR3 DNA is TGTGCCAGCAGTGCCGCGGGGTGGGTGAACACTGAAGCTTTCTTT.

This clone was counted once. The chain is built from TRBV7-2 and TRBJ2-3; 7 bases agree with TRBD2. V was pared by 5 bases and J by 0 bases, with 5 bases of the junction left unmatched. There are 15 residues in the CDR3. Germline values: CDR1 SGHTA, CDR2 FQGNSA. This chain's CDR3 is CASSASGKSTDTQYF. The CDR3 DNA sequence: TGTGCCAGCAGCGCTAGCGGTAAGAGCACAGATACGCAGTATTTT. The complete variable domain, with remaining parts taken from reference TRBV7-2 and TRBJ2-3, reads GAGVSQSPSNKVTEKGKDVELRCDPISGHTALYWYRQSLGQGLEFLIYFQGNSAPDKSGLPSDRFSAERTGGSVSTLTIQRTQQEDSAVYLCASSASGKSTDTQYFGPGTRLTVL.